Listed here are 22 T cell receptor beta chains from one sample, sequenced in a study of tumor-infiltrating lymphocytes in oesophageal squamous cell carcinoma. MiXCR, applied by TCRdb to the PCR reads, yields one record per CDR3 protein. The repertoire has around 19,000 distinct CDR3 sequences, 42% of them found once; the top ten carry roughly a sixth. Sequencing was carried out using normal esophageal tissue next to the tumor. These receptors originate from a female donor with esophageal squamous cell carcinoma.

This clonotype was observed a few times. The chain recombines TRBV7-2 with TRBJ2-5, with 13 bases lining up with TRBD2. Germline V CDR1 and CDR2: SGHTA, FQGNSA. The V segment lost 4 bases and the J segment 5 bases; nucleotides outside the gene matches: 7. The CDR3 consists of 16 residues. The CDR3 region is CASSSRLAGGHETQYF. For the CDR3, the DNA is TGTGCCAGCAGCTCTCGACTAGCGGGAGGTCACGAGACCCAGTACTTC.

V usage is TRBV7-2 and J usage is TRBJ2-3, with D unresolved. Germline CDR1 SGHTA, CDR2 FQGNSA. This CDR3 region has 14 residues. The germline V and J ends were trimmed by 1 base and 3 bases, with 8 bases remaining between them. This CDR3 reads CASSLEAVTDTQYF. The DNA of the CDR3 is TGTGCCAGCAGCTTAGAGGCTGTGACAGATACGCAGTATTTT.

The rearrangement uses TRBV7-3 and TRBJ2-6, with D perhaps matching TRBD1 or TRBD2 (7 bases each). The J call is in doubt because the DNA end fits TRBJ2-1 better. The germline gives CDR1 SGHTA, CDR2 FQGTGA. The CDR3 is 16 amino acids. The chain's CDR3 is CASSVRGGSGYNEQFF. As DNA, the CDR3 is TGTGCCAGCAGCGTCAGGGGGGGAAGCGGATACAATGAGCAGTTCTTC.

This clonotype was counted at least ten times. The J gene is TRBJ1-2, the V gene TRBV24-1; 8 nucleotides line up with TRBD1. This CDR3 comprises 14 residues. The germline gives CDR1 KGHDR, CDR2 SFDVKD. The J segment lost 4 bases and the V segment lost 5 bases, leaving 5 bases of the junction unmatched. This CDR3 is CATSARQGSYGYTF. The CDR3 DNA follows: TGTGCCACCAGTGCTCGACAGGGGAGCTATGGCTACACCTTC.

The genes are TRBV7-4 and TRBJ2-1; TRBD2 aligns across 13 bases. The CDR3 has 15 amino acids. With 4 bases clipped from V and 15 bases from J, the junction kept 12 bases outside the gene matches. Germline V gene lookup returns CDR1 SGHVT and CDR2 SQSDAQ. The DNA of the CDR3 is TGTGCCAGCAGCTCGACCACCGGACTAGCGGGAGTGATGTTCTTC. It codes for CASSSTTGLAGVMFF.

This clonotype has ten or more counts. The chain couples TRBV19 to TRBJ1-2; no reliable D call. Germline V gene sequence: CDR1 LNHDA, CDR2 SQIVND (reference sequence). Trimming pared 8 bases from V and 7 bases from J, leaving 5 bases between. This CDR3 has 9 amino acids. The CDR3 DNA is TGTGCCAGTGGACGTGGCTACACCTTC. This encodes CASGRGYTF.

Comment on this clonotype: Given the absence of the conserved phenylalanine or tryptophan at the CDR3 end, a read error is likely. The DNA is omitted, as the CDR3 cannot be located on it reliably, and the CDR3 follows TCRdb's listing. CDR3 amino acids: CASSLGRGIGGYTFG. J is TRBJ1-1 and V is TRBV28; TRBD1, as called in the table, went unchecked against the DNA. From its first to its last residue, the CDR3 has 15 amino acids. Germline lookup yields CDR1 MDHEN and CDR2 SYDVKM.

This clonotype was counted only a few times. The V and J genes are TRBV15 and TRBJ2-3, with TRBD2 as a possible D gene (6 bases). The DNA matches TRBJ2-5 better at its end, which makes the J call doubtful. CDR1 is LNHNV and CDR2 is YYDKDF in the germline V gene (reference sequence). The CDR3 totals 13 residues. For the CDR3, the DNA is TGTGCCACCAGCAGAGATCCCGGGGGGACCCAGTACTTC. Translating it yields CATSRDPGGTQYF.

The chain combines TRBV6-1 with TRBJ2-3; D possibly uses TRBD1 or TRBD2 (6 bases each). The J call may be mistaken, given a closer DNA end match to TRBJ2-1. Germline V lookup: CDR1 MNHNS, CDR2 SASEGT. The length of the CDR3 is 14 residues. The CDR3 sequence: CASIVSGANNEQFF. The CDR3, as DNA: TGTGCCAGCATCGTTTCGGGGGCTAACAATGAGCAGTTCTTC.

This rearrangement joins TRBV5-8 to TRBJ2-3; 11 positions match TRBD2. This CDR3 region has 15 residues. The germline gives CDR1 SGHTS, CDR2 YDEGEE. Trimming at V came to 4 bases and at J to 3 bases, leaving 4 bases not matched to a gene. The CDR3 protein is CASSRGLAETDTQYF. CDR3 bases: TGTGCCAGCAGCCGGGGACTAGCGGAGACAGATACGCAGTATTTT.

This clonotype counts as medium-sized. The genes are TRBV7-2 and TRBJ1-2, with D perhaps matching TRBD1 (6 bases). In germline, CDR1 is SGHTA, CDR2 FQGNSA. V was clipped by 1 base and J by 7 bases, with 13 bases between them. This CDR3 is built from 14 residues. The CDR3 sequence is CASSLGPGAGGYTF. CDR3 in DNA: TGTGCCAGCAGCTTAGGGCCAGGGGCCGGTGGCTACACCTTC.

This clonotype came up many times. The chain carries TRBV6-1 and TRBJ2-3, with TRBD1 identical over 11 bases. There are 15 residues in the CDR3. V was pared by 5 bases and J by 4 bases, with 5 bases of the junction left unmatched. Germline V lookup: CDR1 MNHNS, CDR2 SASEGT. The CDR3 protein is CASSRRTGGADTQYF. The CDR3 DNA reads TGTGCCAGCAGTAGACGGACAGGGGGCGCAGATACGCAGTATTTT.

This clonotype is judged medium-sized (0.01 to 0.1%). A single base separates this from a much larger clone, so it may be a read error. Here the CDR3 DNA reads TGTGCCAGCAGACCCCGAACAGGGGGCTCCTACAATGAGCAGTACTTC. It specifies CASRPRTGGSYNEQYF. The V and J genes are TRBV7-8 and TRBJ2-1, with 9 nucleotides matching TRBD1. The assigned J gene may be wrong: the sequence end matches TRBJ2-7 better. CDR1 and CDR2 from the germline V gene are SGHVS and FQNEAQ. The CDR3 is made up of 16 amino acids.

This clonotype was seen ten or more times. The gene calls are TRBV2 and TRBJ1-1; TRBD1 might be the D (6 bases). Trimming left V 4 bases short and J 0 bases short, with 24 bases between. Germline loops: CDR1 SNHLY, CDR2 FYNNEI. CDR3 length: 19 residues. CDR3 residues: CASSGGGRMITYMNTEAFF. The CDR3 DNA reads as TGTGCCAGCAGTGGGGGGGGGCGAATGATAACTTATATGAACACTGAAGCTTTCTTT.

This clonotype was seen a few times. The CDR3 nucleotides are TGTGCCAGCTCCCCTGGGGCAGGGGGCAGAGATACGCAGTATTTT. Protein: CASSPGAGGRDTQYF. The chain has TRBV6-4 and TRBJ2-3, with 8 bases lining up with TRBD1. V shed 8 bases, J shed 5 bases, and the junction held 12 bases outside the gene matches. The germline V gene has CDR1 MRHNA and CDR2 SNTAGT. This CDR3 spans 15 amino acids.

The genes are TRBV7-6 and TRBJ2-1; no firm D call. V was cut by 6 bases and J by 4 bases, with 16 bases left in between. This CDR3 is 15 amino acids long. Germline V gene data show CDR1 as SGHVS and CDR2 as FNYEAQ. CDR3 sequence (DNA): TGTGCCAGCAGGAGTGCTCGGCTAGGATACAATGAGCAGTTCTTC. Encoded protein: CASRSARLGYNEQFF.

This chain links TRBV19 with TRBJ1-1; 9 positions match TRBD1. The germline CDR1 and CDR2 sequences are LNHDA and SQIVND (reference sequence). The ends lost 7 bases at V and 3 bases at J; junction bases unmatched: 9. This CDR3 spans 15 amino acids. The CDR3 bases are TGTGCCAGTAATGACAGGGGGACCCAGGACACTGAAGCTTTCTTT. This translates into CASNDRGTQDTEAFF.

The chain links TRBV7-6 to TRBJ2-5; 7 nucleotides align to TRBD1. The CDR3 totals 15 residues. Germline values: CDR1 SGHVS, CDR2 FNYEAQ. V was clipped by 5 bases and J by 11 bases; unmatched bases: 17. DNA for the CDR3: TGTGCCAGCAGCCCCACCGGGACAGCTCCCTACGATCAGTACTTC. Translated: CASSPTGTAPYDQYF. Complete variable domain (other parts from reference TRBV7-6 and TRBJ2-5): GAGVSQSPRYKVTKRGQDVALRCDPISGHVSLYWYRQALGQGPEFLTYFNYEAQQDKSGLPNDRFSAERPEGSISTLTIQRTEQRDSAMYRCASSPTGTAPYDQYFGPGTRLLVL.

This clonotype was found many times. The J gene is TRBJ2-4, the V gene TRBV28; D gene unclear. The length of the CDR3 is 15 residues. CDR1 is MDHEN and CDR2 is SYDVKM in the germline V gene. V was shortened by 3 bases and J by 0 bases, with 9 bases between the two germline ends. CDR3 coding DNA: TGTGCCAGCAGTTTGGCGGAACTAGCCAAAAACATTCAGTACTTC. Amino acid sequence: CASSLAELAKNIQYF.

The chain has TRBV20-1 and TRBJ2-4; D is perhaps TRBD2 (6 bases). The closer fit of TRBJ2-1 to the DNA end suggests the J call may be wrong. The CDR3 runs 13 residues. CDR1 and CDR2 (germline): DFQATT, SNEGSKA (reference sequence). The CDR3 DNA sequence: TGCAGTCGCCATGCCGGGAGTTTAGATGAGCAGTTCTTC. Its translation: CSRHAGSLDEQFF.

Written as DNA, the CDR3 is TGTGCCAGCAGTTACTCGGGACAAGCTAACTATGGCTACACCTTC. This sequence encodes CASSYSGQANYGYTF. V usage is TRBV6-6 and J usage is TRBJ1-2; D might be TRBD1 (6 bases). CDR1 is MNHNY, CDR2 SVGAGI, per germline (reference sequence). Trimming took 0 bases from V and 0 from J, leaving 8 bases between them. The CDR3 contains 15 residues.

The V gene is TRBV7-2, the J gene TRBJ2-1; 12 positions match TRBD2. Germline CDR1 is SGHTA and CDR2 is FQGNSA. The J segment lost 5 bases and the V segment lost 4 bases, leaving 21 bases of the junction unmatched. The CDR3 totals 21 residues. This CDR3 reads CASSSTSRLAGVRLWDNEQFF. For the CDR3, the DNA is TGTGCCAGCAGCTCAACAAGTCGACTAGCGGGAGTACGGTTGTGGGACAATGAGCAGTTCTTC. Full variable domain (rest looked up from reference TRBV7-2 and TRBJ2-1): GAGVSQSPSNKVTEKGKDVELRCDPISGHTALYWYRQSLGQGLEFLIYFQGNSAPDKSGLPSDRFSAERTGGSVSTLTIQRTQQEDSAVYLCASSSTSRLAGVRLWDNEQFFGPGTRLTVL.